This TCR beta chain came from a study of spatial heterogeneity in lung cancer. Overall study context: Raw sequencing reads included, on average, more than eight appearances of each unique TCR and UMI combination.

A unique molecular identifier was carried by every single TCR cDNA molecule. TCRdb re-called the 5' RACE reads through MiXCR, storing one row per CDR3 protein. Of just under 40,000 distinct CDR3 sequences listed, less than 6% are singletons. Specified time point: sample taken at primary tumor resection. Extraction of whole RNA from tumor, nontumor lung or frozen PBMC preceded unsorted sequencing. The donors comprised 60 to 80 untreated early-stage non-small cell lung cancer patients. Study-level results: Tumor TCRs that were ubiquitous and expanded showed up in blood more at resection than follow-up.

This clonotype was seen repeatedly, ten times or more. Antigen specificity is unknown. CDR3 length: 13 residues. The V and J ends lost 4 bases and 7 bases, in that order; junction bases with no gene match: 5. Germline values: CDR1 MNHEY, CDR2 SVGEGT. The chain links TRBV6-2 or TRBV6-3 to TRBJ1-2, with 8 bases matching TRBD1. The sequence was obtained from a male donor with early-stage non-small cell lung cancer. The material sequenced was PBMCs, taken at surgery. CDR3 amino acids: CASSWGTGGGYTF. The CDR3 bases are TGTGCCAGCAGTTGGGGGACAGGCGGTGGCTACACCTTC.